These 12 T cell receptor beta chains originate from one sample sequenced in a study of T cell responses to AZD1222 COVID-19 vaccine. Here immunoSEQ multiplex PCR was the method, and the copy in TCRdb shows in-frame clones only, minus some. Here the sample spans fewer than 200,000 clones, 70% to 90% being singletons. Sequences were derived from peripheral blood, sampled on day 0 of AZD1222 vaccination. Receptor source: an adult in good health.

V is TRBV5-6 and J is TRBJ2-2, with D possibly being TRBD1 or TRBD2 (5 bases each). The CDR3 consists of 16 residues. Between the trimmed V and J ends, which lost 0 bases and 6 bases, there was a span of 15 bases. Germline V gene sequence: CDR1 SGHDT, CDR2 YYEEEE. The CDR3 bases are TGTGCCAGCAGCTTGGAGCGAACTAGGGGAGCCGGGGAGCTGTTTTTT. It codes for CASSLERTRGAGELFF.

V and J are TRBV19 and TRBJ2-5; D unresolved. V gave up 4 bases and J gave up 2 bases, with 2 bases separating them. The CDR3 is made up of 11 amino acids. Looked up from germline, CDR1 is LNHDA and CDR2 is SQIVND (reference sequence). Here the CDR3 reads CASSKQETQYF. DNA of the CDR3: TGTGCCAGTAGTAAACAAGAGACCCAGTACTTC. Full variable domain (outside the CDR3, taken from reference TRBV19 and TRBJ2-5): DGGITQSPKYLFRKEGQNVTLSCEQNLNHDAMYWYRQDPGQGLRLIYYSQIVNDFQKGDIAEGYSVSREKKESFPLTVTSAQKNPTAFYLCASSKQETQYFGPGTRLLVL.

The chain combines TRBV19 with TRBJ2-5; 10 bases align to TRBD1. The ends lost 5 bases at V and 4 bases at J; junction bases unmatched: 7. Per germline, CDR1 LNHDA and CDR2 SQIVND (reference sequence). The CDR3 is 15 residues long. The CDR3 region has the DNA TGTGCCAGTAGTCAGGACAGGGGGACGGGAGAGACCCAGTACTTC. Its translation is CASSQDRGTGETQYF.

This clone was seen a few times. The rearrangement joins TRBV29-1 to TRBJ1-4; D perhaps matches TRBD1 (5 bases). The CDR3 has 12 amino acids. Germline-derived CDR1 and CDR2 are SQVTM and ANQGSEA. Trimming pared 7 bases from V and 8 bases from J, leaving 14 bases between. CDR3 sequence reads: CSGGDVREKLFF. The CDR3 region has the DNA TGCAGCGGGGGGGACGTGAGGGAAAAACTGTTTTTT. Variable domain in full (rest from reference TRBV29-1 and TRBJ1-4): SAVISQKPSRDICQRGTSLTIQCQVDSQVTMMFWYRQQPGQSLTLIATANQGSEATYESGFVIDKFPISRPNLTFSTLTVSNMSPEDSSIYLCSGGDVREKLFFGSGTQLSVL.

The CDR3 loop is CASSLLSVETQYF. CDR3 bases: TGTGCCAGCAGCTTACTTAGCGTGGAGACCCAGTACTTC. The chain has TRBV7-8 and TRBJ2-5, with a weak D call TRBD2 (5 bases). The V gene lost 2 bases and the J gene lost 5 bases, with 9 bases spanning the gap. This CDR3 spans 13 amino acids. Germline V CDR1 and CDR2: SGHVS, FQNEAQ. The full variable domain, completed using reference TRBV7-8 and TRBJ2-5, is GAGVSQSPRYKVAKRGQDVALRCDPISGHVSLFWYQQALGQGPEFLTYFQNEAQLDKSGLPSDRFFAERPEGSVSTLKIQRTQQEDSAVYLCASSLLSVETQYFGPGTRLLVL.

The CDR3: CASSPLAGGLDTQYF. The CDR3, as DNA: TGTGCCAGCAGTCCACTAGCGGGGGGGCTGGATACGCAGTATTTT. The genes are TRBV2 and TRBJ2-3; TRBD2 matches at 13 bases. The CDR3 consists of 15 residues. Germline CDR1 and CDR2: SNHLY and FYNNEI. With V trimmed by 5 bases and J by 6 bases, 5 bases remained unmatched.

This clone was seen only once. V is TRBV7-2 and J is TRBJ2-1; tentative D call: TRBD2 (6 bases). There are 14 residues in the CDR3. V dropped 5 bases and J dropped 7 bases, with 15 bases sitting between them. The germline gives CDR1 SGHTA, CDR2 FQGNSA. For the CDR3, the DNA is TGTGCCAGCAGCCCCAGCCCGGAGGGGAATGAGCAGTTCTTC. Translated, it gives CASSPSPEGNEQFF.

The V and J genes are TRBV6-5 and TRBJ2-7; D remains unclear. The CDR3 totals 14 residues. The germline V gene encodes CDR1 MNHEY and CDR2 SVGAGI. V dropped 5 bases and J dropped 0 bases, with 11 bases sitting between them. As DNA, the CDR3 is TGTGCCAGCAGTAGCAGGTCGGGCTCCTACGAGCAGTACTTC. This gives the protein CASSSRSGSYEQYF.

The J gene is TRBJ1-1, the V gene TRBV18, with D hard to call. The V end was cut by 6 bases, the J end by 5 bases, with 13 bases between. The CDR3 is 13 residues long. Germline-derived CDR1 and CDR2 are KGHSH and LQKENI. The CDR3 DNA reads TGTGCCAGCTCCTCGGGGTTAACGACTGAAGCTTTCTTT. This gives the protein CASSSGLTTEAFF.

This clone is a singleton in its sample. V and J are TRBV10-3 and TRBJ2-2, with D perhaps matching TRBD2 (6 bases). V was clipped by 8 bases and J by 8 bases, with 15 bases between them. From germline, CDR1 is ENHRY and CDR2 SYGVKD. This CDR3 is 13 amino acids long. CDR3 in DNA: TGTGCCATCCCCGGGCTAGCGAAAGGGGAGCTGTTTTTT. Encoded protein: CAIPGLAKGELFF.

This chain links TRBV3-1 (or the pseudogene TRBV3-2) with TRBJ1-4, with D uncertain. CDR1 LGHDT and CDR2 YNNKEL come from the germline V gene (reference sequence). V dropped 2 bases and J dropped 8 bases, with 3 bases sitting between them. The CDR3 loop spans 11 amino acids. CDR3 protein: CASSQYEKLFF. DNA for the CDR3: TGTGCCAGCAGCCAATACGAAAAACTGTTTTTT.

The V and J genes are TRBV7-9 and TRBJ2-1; TRBD1 agrees at 9 bases. The germline V gene encodes CDR1 SEHNR and CDR2 FQNEAQ (reference sequence). The ends lost 3 bases at V and 4 bases at J; junction bases unmatched: 4. The CDR3 consists of 15 residues. The CDR3 nucleotides are TGTGCCAGCAGCTTTCCTGGACAGGGGTACAATGAGCAGTTCTTC. Its protein product is CASSFPGQGYNEQFF. Full variable domain (missing parts from reference TRBV7-9 and TRBJ2-1): DTGVSQNPRHKITKRGQNVTFRCDPISEHNRLYWYRQTLGQGPEFLTYFQNEAQLEKSRLLSDRFSAERPKGSFSTLEIQRTEQGDSAMYLCASSFPGQGYNEQFFGPGTRLTVL.